This record concerns one T cell receptor beta chain sequence. What it binds is unknown. The germline V gene has CDR1 DFQATT and CDR2 SNEGSKA (reference sequence). This CDR3 has 15 residues. This sample is drawn from a study of CXCR3-negative and CXCR3-positive naive CD8 T cells. Preparation of TRB cDNA libraries relied on 5' RACE carrying UMI labels. TCRdb reprocessed the 5' RACE reads and reports one entry per CDR3 protein, with no DNA. The table lists 85,000 to 120,000 distinct CDR3 sequences. Findings and caveats of the study: The TRB CDR3s that CXCR3-positive naive cells carried were more hydrophobic than those of CXCR3-negative naive cells. With respect to TRBV-TRBJ usage, naive CXCR3-negative and CXCR3-positive cells were similar; memory differed.

This TCR was sampled from a human donor in good health. Some clones in this sample may be carry-over from other donors' samples. V and J are TRBV20-1 and TRBJ2-1; lacking DNA, the TRBD2 call made by TCRdb goes unchecked. Source material: naive CXCR3+ CD8+ T cells from blood. Subset denoted: CD45RO-CCR7+CD27+CD95- naive CD8+ T cells expressing CXCR3 (TNR3+). The CDR3 sequence is CSAYSGGAVYNEQFF.